A single sample gave rise to the 8 T cell receptor beta chains below, sequenced in a study of T cells after yellow fever vaccination. TCRdb reprocessed the 5' RACE reads via MiXCR and lists one record per CDR3 protein. This sample carries 250,000 to 400,000 distinct CDR3 sequences, roughly 4.3% of them seen once, and the ten largest clones take roughly 21%. Here the sequenced sample was PBMCs, taken 15 days after the yellow fever booster vaccination. The source is a man between 18 and 35 years old who received the YFV17D yellow fever vaccine.

This sequence joins TRBV10-3 and TRBJ1-5, with 8 bases fitting TRBD1. The germline V gene encodes CDR1 ENHRY and CDR2 SYGVKD. V dropped 4 bases and J dropped 5; count of bases not matched to a gene: 4. The CDR3 sequence is 14 residues long. CDR3 region: CAISAGGSDQPQHF. The CDR3 nucleotides are TGTGCCATCAGTGCAGGGGGCAGTGATCAGCCCCAGCATTTT.

This clonotype came up a few times. V gene TRBV2 combines with J gene TRBJ1-6, with D maybe TRBD1 (5 bases). CDR1 SNHLY and CDR2 FYNNEI come from the germline V gene. Trimming pared 5 bases from V and 12 bases from J, leaving 14 bases between. This CDR3 region has 13 residues. Here the CDR3 reads CASSSGGRGPLHF. DNA of the CDR3: TGTGCCAGCAGTTCCGGGGGTCGAGGACCCCTCCACTTT.

This clonotype was recorded many times. V and J are TRBV18 and TRBJ2-3; 8 positions match TRBD1. The CDR3 is 14 residues long. Unmatched junction bases numbered 9, after V lost 8 bases and J lost 5 bases. Germline CDR1 KGHSH, CDR2 LQKENI. The CDR3 DNA is TGTGCCAGCAGTCCGGGGACAGGTGGAGATACGCAGTATTTT. The encoded protein is CASSPGTGGDTQYF.

In this sample, this clonotype turned up a few times. The chain couples TRBV5-1 to TRBJ1-1; possibly TRBD1 for D (5 bases). CDR1 is SGHRS, CDR2 YFSETQ, per germline. CDR3 size: 15 residues. V was shortened by 0 bases and J by 5 bases, with 14 bases between the two germline ends. The CDR3 spells CASSLVAGRVTEAFF. CDR3 coding DNA: TGCGCCAGCAGCTTGGTGGCAGGGAGGGTGACTGAAGCTTTCTTT.

Ten or more counts support this clonotype. This chain links TRBV6-2 or TRBV6-3 with TRBJ2-3; 7 bases are a match to TRBD1. Trimming cost V 8 bases and J 4 bases; bases outside gene matches: 9. CDR1 is MNHEY, CDR2 SVGEGT, per germline. The CDR3 totals 14 residues. The CDR3 protein is CASGGQVFSDTQYF. The CDR3 bases are TGTGCCAGCGGAGGACAGGTGTTTTCAGATACGCAGTATTTT.

At least ten counts were recorded for this clonotype. This chain joins TRBV4-2 and TRBJ1-5; 8 positions match TRBD1. Looked up from germline, CDR1 is LGHNA and CDR2 is YNFKEQ. Trimming at V came to 2 bases and at J to 0 bases, leaving 0 bases not matched to a gene. There are 15 residues in the CDR3. As DNA, the CDR3 is TGTGCCAGCAGCCAACAGGGGGCTAGCAATCAGCCCCAGCATTTT. Translation gives CASSQQGASNQPQHF.

J is TRBJ2-7 and V is TRBV7-8; 9 nucleotides line up with TRBD1. J lost 3 bases, V lost 3 bases, and 6 bases had no gene match. The germline V gene has CDR1 SGHVS and CDR2 FQNEAQ. The CDR3 has 15 amino acids. The CDR3 sequence is CASSFDRDRVYEQYV. In nucleotides, the CDR3 is TGTGCCAGCAGCTTTGACCGGGACAGGGTCTACGAGCAGTACGTC.

This clonotype showed up just a few times. This chain connects TRBV5-1 to TRBJ1-1; a possible D gene is TRBD1 (5 bases). Trimming cost V 4 bases and J 3 bases, with 10 bases left between them. The CDR3 length is 13 residues. Germline values: CDR1 SGHRS, CDR2 YFSETQ. CDR3 in DNA: TGCGCCAGCAGCCCGAAGACAGACACTGAAGCTTTCTTT. Translating it yields CASSPKTDTEAFF.